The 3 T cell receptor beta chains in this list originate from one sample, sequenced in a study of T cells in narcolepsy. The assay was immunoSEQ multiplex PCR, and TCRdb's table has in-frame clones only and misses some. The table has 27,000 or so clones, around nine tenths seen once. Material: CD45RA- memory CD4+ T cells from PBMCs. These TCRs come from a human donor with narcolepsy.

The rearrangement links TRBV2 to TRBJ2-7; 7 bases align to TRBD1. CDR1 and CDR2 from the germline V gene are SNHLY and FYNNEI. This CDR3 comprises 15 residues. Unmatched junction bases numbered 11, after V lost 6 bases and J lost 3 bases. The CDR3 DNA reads TGTGCCAGCAGCCCCGACAGGGCGGTGGGCTACGAGCAGTACTTC. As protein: CASSPDRAVGYEQYF. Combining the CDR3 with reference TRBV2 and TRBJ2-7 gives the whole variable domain EPEVTQTPSHQVTQMGQEVILRCVPISNHLYFYWYRQILGQKVEFLVSFYNNEISEKSEIFDDQFSVERPDGSNFTLKIRSTKLEDSAMYFCASSPDRAVGYEQYFGPGTRLTVT.

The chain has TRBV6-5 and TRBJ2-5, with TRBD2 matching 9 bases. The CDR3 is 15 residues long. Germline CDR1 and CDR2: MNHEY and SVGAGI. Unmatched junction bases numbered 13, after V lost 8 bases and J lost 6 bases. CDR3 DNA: TGTGCCAGCTCAAACGGAGCGGGGGGATCAAAGACCCAGTACTTC. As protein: CASSNGAGGSKTQYF.

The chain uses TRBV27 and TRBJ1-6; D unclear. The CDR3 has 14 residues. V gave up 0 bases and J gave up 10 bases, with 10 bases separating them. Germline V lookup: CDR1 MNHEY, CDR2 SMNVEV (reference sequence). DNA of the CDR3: TGTGCCAGCAGTTTATCGGCGGAGTACTCACCCCTCCACTTT. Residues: CASSLSAEYSPLHF.